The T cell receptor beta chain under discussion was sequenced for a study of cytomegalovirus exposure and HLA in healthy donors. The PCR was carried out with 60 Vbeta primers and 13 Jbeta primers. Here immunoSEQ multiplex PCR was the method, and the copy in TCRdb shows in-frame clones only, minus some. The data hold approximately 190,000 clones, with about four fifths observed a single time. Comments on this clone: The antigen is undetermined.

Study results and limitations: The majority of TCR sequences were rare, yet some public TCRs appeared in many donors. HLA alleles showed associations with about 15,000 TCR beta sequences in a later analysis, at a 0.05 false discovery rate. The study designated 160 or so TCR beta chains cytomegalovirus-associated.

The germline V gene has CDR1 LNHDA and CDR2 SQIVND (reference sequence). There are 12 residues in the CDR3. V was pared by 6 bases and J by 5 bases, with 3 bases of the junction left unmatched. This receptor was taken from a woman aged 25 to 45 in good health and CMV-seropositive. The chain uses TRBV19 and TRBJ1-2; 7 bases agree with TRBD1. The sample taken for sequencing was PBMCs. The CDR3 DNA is TGTGCCAGTAGCCCACAGGGGTATGGCTACACCTTC. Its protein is CASSPQGYGYTF.